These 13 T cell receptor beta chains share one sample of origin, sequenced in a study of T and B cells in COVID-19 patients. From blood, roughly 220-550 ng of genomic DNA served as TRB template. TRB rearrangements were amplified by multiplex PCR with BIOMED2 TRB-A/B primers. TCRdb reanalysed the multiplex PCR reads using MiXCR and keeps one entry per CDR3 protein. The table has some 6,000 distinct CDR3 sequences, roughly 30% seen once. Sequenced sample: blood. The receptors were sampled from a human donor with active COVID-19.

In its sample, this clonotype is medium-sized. CDR3 residues: CASSSMGLAGGAEQYF. The CDR3 nucleotides read TGTGCCAGCAGCTCAATGGGACTAGCGGGGGGGGCCGAGCAGTACTTC. The chain recombines TRBV5-6 with TRBJ2-7; 16 bases match TRBD2. J gave up 6 bases and V 3 bases, and 6 bases lay outside the gene matches. In germline, CDR1 is SGHDT, CDR2 YYEEEE. CDR3 length equals 16 residues.

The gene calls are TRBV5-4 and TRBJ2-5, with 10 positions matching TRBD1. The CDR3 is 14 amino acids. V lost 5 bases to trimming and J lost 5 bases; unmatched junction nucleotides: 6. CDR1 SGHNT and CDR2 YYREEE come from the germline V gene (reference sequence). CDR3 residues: CASRLDRGLETQYF. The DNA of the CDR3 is TGTGCCAGCAGGTTAGACAGGGGGCTGGAGACCCAGTACTTC. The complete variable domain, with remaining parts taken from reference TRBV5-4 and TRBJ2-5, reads ETGVTQSPTHLIKTRGQQVTLRCSSQSGHNTVSWYQQALGQGPQFIFQYYREEENGRGNFPPRFSGLQFPNYSSELNVNALELDDSALYLCASRLDRGLETQYFGPGTRLLVL.

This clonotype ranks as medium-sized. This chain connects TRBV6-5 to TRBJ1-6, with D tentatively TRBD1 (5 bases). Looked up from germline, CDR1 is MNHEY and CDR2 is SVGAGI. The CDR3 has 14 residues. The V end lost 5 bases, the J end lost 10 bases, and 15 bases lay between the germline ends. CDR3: CASSPTGAYSPLHF. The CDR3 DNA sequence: TGTGCCAGCAGTCCTACAGGTGCCTACTCACCCCTCCACTTT.

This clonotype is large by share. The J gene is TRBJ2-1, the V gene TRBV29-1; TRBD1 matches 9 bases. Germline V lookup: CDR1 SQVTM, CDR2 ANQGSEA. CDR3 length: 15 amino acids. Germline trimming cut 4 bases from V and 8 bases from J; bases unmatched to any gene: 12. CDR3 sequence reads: CSVGGQGRSWYEQFF. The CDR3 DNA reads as TGCAGCGTTGGCGGACAGGGGCGGTCGTGGTATGAGCAGTTCTTC.

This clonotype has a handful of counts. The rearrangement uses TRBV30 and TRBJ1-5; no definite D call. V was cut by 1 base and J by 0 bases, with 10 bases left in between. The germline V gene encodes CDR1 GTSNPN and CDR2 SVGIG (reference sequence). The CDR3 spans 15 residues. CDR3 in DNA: TGTGCCTGGAGTGAGAGTTCTCATAGCAATCAGCCCCAGCATTTT. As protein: CAWSESSHSNQPQHF.

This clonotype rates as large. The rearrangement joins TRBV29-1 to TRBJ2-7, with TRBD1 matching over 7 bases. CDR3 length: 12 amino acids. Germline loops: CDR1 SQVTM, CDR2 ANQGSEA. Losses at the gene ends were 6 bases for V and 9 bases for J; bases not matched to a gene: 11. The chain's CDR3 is CSVRDSTSGQYF. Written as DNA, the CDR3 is TGCAGCGTGAGGGACAGTACATCAGGGCAGTACTTC.

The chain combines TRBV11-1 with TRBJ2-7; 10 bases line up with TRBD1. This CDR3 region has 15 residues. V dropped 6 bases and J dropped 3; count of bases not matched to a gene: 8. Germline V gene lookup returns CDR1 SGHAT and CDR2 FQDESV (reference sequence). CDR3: CASSRPGTGVYEQYF. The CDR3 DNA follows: TGTGCCAGCAGTAGGCCCGGGACAGGGGTCTACGAGCAGTACTTC.

Here the CDR3 DNA reads TGTGCCAGCAGCCCTAGAGGGACAGCCGATAGCAATCAGCCCCAGCATTTT. As protein: CASSPRGTADSNQPQHF. The J gene is TRBJ1-5, the V gene TRBV7-6; 7 bases map to TRBD1. Trimming cost V 5 bases and J 0 bases; bases outside gene matches: 10. Germline lookup yields CDR1 SGHVS and CDR2 FNYEAQ. The CDR3 loop spans 17 amino acids. The entire variable domain, with the rest obtained from reference TRBV7-6 and TRBJ1-5, is as follows: GAGVSQSPRYKVTKRGQDVALRCDPISGHVSLYWYRQALGQGPEFLTYFNYEAQQDKSGLPNDRFSAERPEGSISTLTIQRTEQRDSAMYRCASSPRGTADSNQPQHFGDGTRLSIL.

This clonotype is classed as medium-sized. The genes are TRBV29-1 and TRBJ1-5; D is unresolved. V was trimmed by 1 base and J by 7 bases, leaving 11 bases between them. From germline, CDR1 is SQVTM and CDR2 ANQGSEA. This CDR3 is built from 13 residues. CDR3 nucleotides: TGCAGCGTTGAAGCGGGGAAAGGGCAGCCCCAGCATTTT. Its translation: CSVEAGKGQPQHF.

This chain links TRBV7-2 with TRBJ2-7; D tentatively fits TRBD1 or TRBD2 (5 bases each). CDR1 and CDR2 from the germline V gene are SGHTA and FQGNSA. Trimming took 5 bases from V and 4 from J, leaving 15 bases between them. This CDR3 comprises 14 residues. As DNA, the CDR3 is TGTGCCAGCAGCCAGGGACGCCGGGTGTACGAGCAGTACTTC. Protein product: CASSQGRRVYEQYF. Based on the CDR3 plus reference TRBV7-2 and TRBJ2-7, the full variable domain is GAGVSQSPSNKVTEKGKDVELRCDPISGHTALYWYRQSLGQGLEFLIYFQGNSAPDKSGLPSDRFSAERTGGSVSTLTIQRTQQEDSAVYLCASSQGRRVYEQYFGPGTRLTVT.

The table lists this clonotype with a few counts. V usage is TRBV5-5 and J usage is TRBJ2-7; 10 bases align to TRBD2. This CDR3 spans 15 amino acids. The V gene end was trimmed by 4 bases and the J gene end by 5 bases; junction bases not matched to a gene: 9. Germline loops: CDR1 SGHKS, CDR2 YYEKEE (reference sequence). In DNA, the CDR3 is TGTGCCAGCAGCCCCTTGGAGCGGGGGGGCGACGAGCAGTACTTC. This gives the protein CASSPLERGGDEQYF.

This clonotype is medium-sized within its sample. CDR3 bases: TGTGCCAGCAGGGAGGGTCAGCGAACCTATGGCTACACCTTC. This encodes CASREGQRTYGYTF. The rearrangement joins TRBV6-1 to TRBJ1-2; D gene ambiguous. Looked up from germline, CDR1 is MNHNS and CDR2 is SASEGT. The CDR3 has 14 residues. V lost 6 bases to trimming and J lost 4 bases, with 15 bases between them.

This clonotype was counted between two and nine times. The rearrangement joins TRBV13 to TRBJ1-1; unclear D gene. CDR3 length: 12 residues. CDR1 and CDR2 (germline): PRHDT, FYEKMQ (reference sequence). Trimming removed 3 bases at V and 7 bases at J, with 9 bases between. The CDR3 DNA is TGTGCCAGCAGCTTTAGACCGCATGAAGCTTTCTTT. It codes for CASSFRPHEAFF. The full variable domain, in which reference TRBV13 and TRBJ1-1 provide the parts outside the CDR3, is AAGVIQSPRHLIKEKRETATLKCYPIPRHDTVYWYQQGPGQDPQFLISFYEKMQSDKGSIPDRFSAQQFSDYHSELNMSSLELGDSALYFCASSFRPHEAFFGQGTRLTVV.